These 30 T cell receptor beta chains originate from one sample sequenced in a study of T cell responses to AZD1222 COVID-19 vaccine. TCRdb's copy holds only in-frame clones and misses some; the assay was immunoSEQ multiplex PCR. The table lists around 140,000 clones, approximately 85% of them singletons. The input for sequencing was peripheral blood, taken on day 0 of AZD1222 vaccination. These receptors came from an adult in good health.

The chain is built from TRBV24-1 and TRBJ2-1, with a tentative D call TRBD2 (6 bases). Germline lookup yields CDR1 KGHDR and CDR2 SFDVKD. The CDR3 is made up of 16 amino acids. Trimming removed 7 bases from V and 3 bases from J, with 18 bases in between. The CDR3 reads CATSQFCLAIYNEQFF. The CDR3 DNA sequence: TGTGCCACCAGCCAGTTCTGCCTAGCGATCTACAATGAGCAGTTCTTC.

The chain carries TRBV7-9 and TRBJ1-4; 7 nucleotides align to TRBD1. The CDR3 consists of 16 residues. J gave up 7 bases and V 5 bases, and 13 bases lay outside the gene matches. CDR1 SEHNR and CDR2 FQNEAQ come from the germline V gene (reference sequence). In nucleotides, the CDR3 is TGTGCCAGCAGCCCGGGACAGCAACCCGTGGGTGAAAAACTGTTTTTT. Its protein is CASSPGQQPVGEKLFF.

This clone was seen only once. The CDR3 loop reads CASSYGMNTGELFF. CDR3 sequence (DNA): TGTGCCAGCAGTTACGGCATGAACACCGGGGAGCTGTTTTTT. The V and J genes are TRBV6-5 and TRBJ2-2; the D is unclear. The CDR3 contains 14 residues. The V and J ends lost 2 bases and 1 base respectively, with 5 bases between them. CDR1 and CDR2 from the germline V gene are MNHEY and SVGAGI.

The chain is built from TRBV6-6 and TRBJ2-3; 9 bases fit TRBD2. Germline V CDR1 and CDR2: MNHNY, SVGAGI (reference sequence). V lost 8 bases and J lost 3; bases outside the gene matches: 12. This CDR3 has 16 residues. Here the CDR3 DNA reads TGTGCCAGCTGTTCCGCGGCGGGGGGGCAGACAGATACGCAGTATTTT. This sequence encodes CASCSAAGGQTDTQYF.

The chain links TRBV2 to TRBJ1-2; TRBD1 is a possible D gene (5 bases). CDR1 SNHLY and CDR2 FYNNEI come from the germline V gene. With 7 bases removed from V and 3 bases from J, the gap between germline ends came to 12 bases. The CDR3 has 13 residues. CDR3 in amino acids: CASIPRGDYGYTF. In DNA form, the CDR3 reads TGTGCCAGCATTCCCCGGGGCGACTATGGCTACACCTTC.

The sample holds one count of this clone. The chain couples TRBV6-1 to TRBJ2-3; D ambiguous. V gave up 1 base and J gave up 0 bases, with 8 bases separating them. Germline-derived CDR1 and CDR2 are MNHNS and SASEGT. CDR3 size: 15 residues. The CDR3 spells CASSEVPTSTDTQYF. The CDR3 coding sequence is TGTGCCAGCAGTGAAGTGCCTACTAGCACAGATACGCAGTATTTT.

CDR3 sequence (DNA): TGTGCCAGCAGTTCCAATTCACCCCTCCACTTT. This sequence encodes CASSSNSPLHF. V usage is TRBV6-5 and J usage is TRBJ1-6; unclear D gene. Germline loops: CDR1 MNHEY, CDR2 SVGAGI. The CDR3 consists of 11 residues. V gave up 4 bases and J gave up 7 bases, with 2 bases separating them.

This clone was detected only once. The gene calls are TRBV23-1 and TRBJ2-5; D possibly corresponds to TRBD2 (5 bases). TRBV23-1 is treated as an ORF (open reading frame) with a function not yet certain. The CDR3 has 15 residues. Between the trimmed V and J ends, which lost 2 bases and 1 base, there was a span of 11 bases. For the CDR3, the DNA is TGCGCCAGCAGTCAAGCACGGGGATTCCAAGAGACCCAGTACTTC. It translates to CASSQARGFQETQYF.

As DNA, the CDR3 is TGCGCCAGCAGCTTGGAGGCAGCACAATCCTACAATGAGCAGTTCTTC. Protein product: CASSLEAAQSYNEQFF. The chain links TRBV5-1 to TRBJ2-1; no clear D gene. The germline V gene encodes CDR1 SGHRS and CDR2 YFSETQ. The CDR3 runs 16 residues. V lost 0 bases, J lost 1 base, and 11 bases lay in between. The full variable domain, with the rest looked up from reference TRBV5-1 and TRBJ2-1, is KAGVTQTPRYLIKTRGQQVTLSCSPISGHRSVSWYQQTPGQGLQFLFEYFSETQRNKGNFPGRFSGRQFSNSRSEMNVSTLELGDSALYLCASSLEAAQSYNEQFFGPGTRLTVL.

This chain uses TRBV15 with TRBJ2-2; D may be TRBD2 (5 bases). V was clipped by 0 bases and J by 4 bases, with 12 bases between them. CDR1 is LNHNV and CDR2 is YYDKDF in the germline V gene (reference sequence). This CDR3 region has 16 residues. As DNA, the CDR3 is TGTGCCACCAGCAGAGAAGCCACTAGTAGCACCGGGGAGCTGTTTTTT. Its protein is CATSREATSSTGELFF.

The chain links TRBV19 to TRBJ1-1; TRBD1 aligns across 7 bases. CDR1 and CDR2 (germline): LNHDA, SQIVND (reference sequence). The CDR3 runs to 15 residues. The junction had 7 bases not matched to a gene; V was cut back by 6 bases and J by 0 bases. CDR3: CASRTGTGMNTEAFF. The DNA of the CDR3 is TGTGCCAGTAGGACAGGGACGGGCATGAACACTGAAGCTTTCTTT.

This clone appeared a few times. The chain is built from TRBV13 and TRBJ2-5; 8 nucleotides line up with TRBD2. J was trimmed by 0 bases and V by 5 bases; bases with no gene match: 11. Germline loops: CDR1 PRHDT, CDR2 FYEKMQ (reference sequence). The CDR3 length is 17 residues. CDR3 sequence reads: CASSPSPGLADQETQYF. In DNA form, the CDR3 reads TGTGCCAGCAGCCCCTCCCCCGGACTAGCAGACCAAGAGACCCAGTACTTC.

This sequence joins TRBV4-2 and TRBJ2-7; TRBD1 agrees at 10 bases. The trim removed 3 bases at V and 6 bases at J, leaving 11 bases unmatched. The CDR3 has 16 residues. Germline lookup yields CDR1 LGHNA and CDR2 YNFKEQ. The CDR3 sequence: CASSQAIRTGGSEQYF. Written as DNA, the CDR3 is TGTGCCAGCAGCCAGGCTATAAGGACAGGGGGTTCCGAGCAGTACTTC.

The genes are TRBV5-8 and TRBJ2-3; D is ambiguous. Germline CDR1 is SGHTS and CDR2 is YDEGEE. The CDR3 is made up of 14 amino acids. V gave up 0 bases and J gave up 2 bases, with 7 bases separating them. The CDR3 DNA reads TGTGCCAGCAGCTTGGGCGAGAACACAGATACGCAGTATTTT. Amino acid sequence: CASSLGENTDTQYF.

The genes are TRBV3-1 (or the pseudogene TRBV3-2) and TRBJ1-4; weak D call: TRBD1 (5 bases). Deletions cut 3 bases from V and 1 base from J, with 24 bases between. The CDR3 covers 20 residues. Per the germline V gene, CDR1 is LGHDT and CDR2 is YNNKEL (reference sequence). CDR3 residues: CASSHPGEWWGEGTNEKLFF. DNA for the CDR3: TGTGCCAGCAGCCACCCAGGAGAGTGGTGGGGCGAAGGAACTAATGAAAAACTGTTTTTT.

The chain joins TRBV4-1 to TRBJ2-5; the match to TRBD2 covers 7 bases. With 0 bases clipped from V and 7 bases from J, the junction kept 5 bases outside the gene matches. The CDR3 contains 14 residues. The germline V gene has CDR1 MGHRA and CDR2 YSYEKL. The CDR3 sequence: CASSQEGASGTQYF. In DNA, the CDR3 is TGCGCCAGCAGCCAAGAAGGGGCTAGCGGGACCCAGTACTTC.

V gene TRBV7-2 combines with J gene TRBJ2-1; D remains unclear. Germline V CDR1 and CDR2: SGHTA, FQGNSA. V was clipped by 2 bases and J by 6 bases, with 5 bases between them. The CDR3 contains 12 residues. The CDR3 is CASSLWGNEQFF. CDR3 coding DNA: TGTGCCAGCAGCTTATGGGGCAATGAGCAGTTCTTC. Full variable domain (rest looked up from reference TRBV7-2 and TRBJ2-1): GAGVSQSPSNKVTEKGKDVELRCDPISGHTALYWYRQSLGQGLEFLIYFQGNSAPDKSGLPSDRFSAERTGGSVSTLTIQRTQQEDSAVYLCASSLWGNEQFFGPGTRLTVL.

The chain has TRBV10-3 and TRBJ2-3, with 12 bases fitting TRBD2. V gave up 5 bases and J gave up 4 bases; unmatched junction bases: 4. Per germline, CDR1 ENHRY and CDR2 SYGVKD. This CDR3 region has 15 residues. CDR3 loop: CAISSSGRASDTQYF. DNA of the CDR3: TGTGCCATCAGTTCTAGCGGGAGGGCGTCAGATACGCAGTATTTT.

The count of this clone is one. This sequence joins TRBV12-5 and TRBJ2-3; no clear D gene. Germline CDR1 is LGHNT and CDR2 is FRNRAP. CDR3 length equals 16 residues. V was trimmed by 0 bases and J by 6 bases, leaving 16 bases between them. DNA of the CDR3: TGTGCTAGTGGTTTGGTACTAAAGATTTGGGCGGATACGCAGTATTTT. Protein sequence: CASGLVLKIWADTQYF.

The genes are TRBV29-1 and TRBJ1-2; 10 nucleotides line up with TRBD1. V was pared by 7 bases and J by 8 bases, with 10 bases of the junction left unmatched. CDR1 and CDR2 (germline): SQVTM, ANQGSEA. This CDR3 region has 13 residues. CDR3 loop: CSATGTGEHGYTF. The CDR3 coding sequence is TGCAGCGCCACGGGGACAGGGGAGCACGGCTACACCTTC.

The chain carries TRBV3-1 (or the pseudogene TRBV3-2) and TRBJ1-1; no clear D. The CDR3 is made up of 15 amino acids. The germline gives CDR1 LGHDT, CDR2 YNNKEL (reference sequence). V was shortened by 0 bases and J by 0 bases, with 8 bases between the two germline ends. The CDR3 here is CASSQDYAMNTEAFF. The CDR3 DNA follows: TGTGCCAGCAGCCAAGATTACGCAATGAACACTGAAGCTTTCTTT.

This chain uses TRBV18 with TRBJ2-3, with D perhaps assigned TRBD1 or TRBD2 (5 bases each). The V gene's germline CDR1 is KGHSH and CDR2 LQKENI. The length of the CDR3 is 16 residues. V lost 0 bases to trimming and J lost 8 bases, with 18 bases between them. As DNA, the CDR3 is TGTGCCAGCTCACCACCCGGTTTGGGGGTGGAGCGTACGCAGTATTTT. Amino acids: CASSPPGLGVERTQYF.

The rearrangement uses TRBV5-1 and TRBJ1-2; 7 bases agree with TRBD1. Germline loops: CDR1 SGHRS, CDR2 YFSETQ. This CDR3 has 14 residues. J lost 7 bases, V lost 4 bases, and 10 bases had no gene match. This chain's CDR3 is CASSLGIQGPGYTF. The CDR3 region has the DNA TGCGCCAGCAGCCTTGGAATACAGGGGCCTGGCTACACCTTC.

V usage is TRBV7-8 and J usage is TRBJ1-4; no clear D. V was clipped by 0 bases and J by 3 bases, with 11 bases between them. From germline, CDR1 is SGHVS and CDR2 FQNEAQ. The CDR3 loop spans 16 amino acids. The CDR3 nucleotides read TGTGCCAGCAGCTTAGCGTGGCAGTATGCTAATGAAAAACTGTTTTTT. The encoded protein is CASSLAWQYANEKLFF.

The table lists this clone with a few counts. CDR3 in DNA: TGTGCCAGCAGCGAAAACGGAAACACCATATATTTT. This gives the protein CASSENGNTIYF. The chain combines TRBV11-2 with TRBJ1-3, with D unresolved. From germline, CDR1 is SGHAT and CDR2 FQNNGV. V was trimmed by 5 bases and J by 4 bases, leaving 6 bases between them. CDR3 size: 12 residues.

Only a few counts were recorded for this clone. V is TRBV20-1 and J is TRBJ1-1, with D unresolved. This CDR3 comprises 8 residues. CDR1 is DFQATT, CDR2 SNEGSKA, per germline (reference sequence). The CDR3, as DNA: TGCACGCAGACTGAAGCTTTCTTT. Amino acids: CTQTEAFF.

J is TRBJ1-1 and V is TRBV28; 8 bases fit TRBD1. V lost 6 bases, J lost 10 bases, and 7 bases stayed unmatched. Germline CDR1 reads MDHEN; CDR2 reads SYDVKM. This CDR3 has 12 amino acids. The CDR3 DNA reads TGTGCCAGCAGCAACGACAGGGGTGGAGCTTTCTTT. This sequence encodes CASSNDRGGAFF.

V gene TRBV3-1 (or the pseudogene TRBV3-2) combines with J gene TRBJ2-2, with TRBD1 matching 8 bases. CDR1 and CDR2 from the germline V gene are LGHDT and YNNKEL (reference sequence). CDR3 length equals 14 residues. The ends lost 2 bases at V and 7 bases at J; junction bases unmatched: 3. CDR3 amino acids: CASSQSGGLGELFF. DNA for the CDR3: TGTGCCAGCAGCCAATCAGGGGGCCTCGGGGAGCTGTTTTTT.

V is TRBV28 and J is TRBJ1-6; D gene uncertain. This CDR3 has 15 amino acids. Trimming cost V 2 bases and J 7 bases, with 12 bases left between them. Germline CDR1 MDHEN, CDR2 SYDVKM. In nucleotides, the CDR3 is TGTGCCAGCAGTTTAGCGGTTCTCCCAAATTCACCCCTCCACTTT. It translates to CASSLAVLPNSPLHF.

This sequence joins TRBV19 and TRBJ1-5, with 7 bases matching TRBD1. The CDR3 is 13 residues long. Looked up from germline, CDR1 is LNHDA and CDR2 is SQIVND (reference sequence). V trimming: 11 bases; J trimming: 3 bases; junction bases outside the gene matches: 7. CDR3 DNA: TGTGCCGCTACGGACAGGCCCAATCAGCCCCAGCATTTT. This codes for CAATDRPNQPQHF.